This TCR beta chain was documented in a study of blood T cell repertoires in COVID-19. On the study more broadly: The United States, Italy and Spain provided the acute and convalescent COVID-19 samples. The analysed material was cDNA or gDNA that came from T cells, B-cell-depleted T cells, or PBMCs.

Germline CDR1 SEHNR, CDR2 FQNEAQ (reference sequence). V was shortened by 7 bases and J by 8 bases, with 17 bases between the two germline ends. CDR3 length: 14 amino acids. Methods used by the authors: Amplification of reference gene primers was used by the study to estimate nucleated cell counts. Method: immunoSEQ multiplex PCR; TCRdb's copy keeps in-frame clones and lacks some. V, J and clone size reflect that table, while D and trimming were determined from the DNA. The sample holds 95,000 to 150,000 clones, 85% to 90% seen once. This clone was observed a single time. V is TRBV7-9 and J is TRBJ1-4; TRBD1 is a possible D gene (6 bases). The sequence came from a woman older than 75 with acute or convalescent COVID-19. The sequenced material came from peripheral blood. CDR3 in amino acids: CASTRQEGAEKLFF. In nucleotides, the CDR3 is TGTGCCAGCACTAGACAGGAAGGGGCGGAAAAACTGTTTTTT.